This T cell receptor (beta chain) was captured by sequencing in a study of OX40 agonist ivuxolimab in advanced cancers. Turning to the study itself: Two cutaneous melanoma patients and one hepatocellular carcinoma patient, three in all, had partial responses. Whole-study findings and limits: Low normalized T-cell clonal expansion was additionally recorded for some nonresponders.

The CDR3 has 15 amino acids. Germline lookup yields CDR1 LGHNA and CDR2 YSLEER. The V end lost 1 base, the J end lost 2 bases, and 12 bases lay between the germline ends. About this clone itself: Its antigen is still unknown.

Patients with autoimmune history or systemic immunosuppression were excluded. Repertoires were generated with immunoSEQ multiplex PCR, while TCRdb's copy carries only in-frame clones and drops some. Among 15,000 to 20,000 clones listed, about 90% were seen once. This clonotype was obtained from an adult with an advanced solid tumor such as melanoma, head and neck, liver or kidney cancer. The chain recombines TRBV4-3 with TRBJ2-7; the D gene is possibly TRBD1 (6 bases). The source material was CD4+ or CD8+ T cells sorted from blood, sampled in a trial of the OX40 agonist ivuxolimab. The CDR3 spells CASSQGRTAAYEQYF. In nucleotides, the CDR3 is TGCGCCAGCAGCCAAGGGAGGACAGCCGCCTACGAGCAGTACTTC.